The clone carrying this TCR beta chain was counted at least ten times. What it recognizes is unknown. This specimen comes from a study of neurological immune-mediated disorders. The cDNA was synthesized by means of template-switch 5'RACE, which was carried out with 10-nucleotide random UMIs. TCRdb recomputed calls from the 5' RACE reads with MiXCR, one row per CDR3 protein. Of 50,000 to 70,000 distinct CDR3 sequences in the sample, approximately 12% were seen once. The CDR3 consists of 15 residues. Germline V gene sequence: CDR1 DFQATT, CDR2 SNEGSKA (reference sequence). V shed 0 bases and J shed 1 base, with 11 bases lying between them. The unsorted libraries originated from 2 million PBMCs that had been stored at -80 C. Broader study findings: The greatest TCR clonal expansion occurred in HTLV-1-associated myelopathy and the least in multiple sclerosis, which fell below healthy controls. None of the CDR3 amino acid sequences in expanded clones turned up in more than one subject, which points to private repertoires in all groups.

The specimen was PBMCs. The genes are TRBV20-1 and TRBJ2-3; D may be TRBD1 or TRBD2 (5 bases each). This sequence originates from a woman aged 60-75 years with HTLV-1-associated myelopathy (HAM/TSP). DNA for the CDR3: TGCAGTGCTAGAGAGTTTCGGGGCGGCACAGATACGCAGTATTTT. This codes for CSAREFRGGTDTQYF.